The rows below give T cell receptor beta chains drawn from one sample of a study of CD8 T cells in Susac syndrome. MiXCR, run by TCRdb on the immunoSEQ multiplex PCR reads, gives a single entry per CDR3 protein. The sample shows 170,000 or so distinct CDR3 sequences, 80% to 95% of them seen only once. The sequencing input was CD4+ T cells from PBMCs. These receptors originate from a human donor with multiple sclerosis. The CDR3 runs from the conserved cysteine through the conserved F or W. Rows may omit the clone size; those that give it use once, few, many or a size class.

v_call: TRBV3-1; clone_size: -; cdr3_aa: CASSGTALNEKLFF
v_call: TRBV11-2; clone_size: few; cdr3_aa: CASTRNTGGNNEQYF
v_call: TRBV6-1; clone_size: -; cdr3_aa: CASSLQSVGTGELFF
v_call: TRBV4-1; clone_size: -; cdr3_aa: CASSQGGVSPLHF
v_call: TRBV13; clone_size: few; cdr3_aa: CASSPRTFSYEQYF
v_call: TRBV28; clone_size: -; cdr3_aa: CASYTTGVSNQPQHF
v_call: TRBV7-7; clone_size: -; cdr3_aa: CASSLGYSAKGEAFF
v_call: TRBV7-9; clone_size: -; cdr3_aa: CASSFMGVGTEAFF
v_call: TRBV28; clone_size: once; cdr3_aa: CASSLGAVGPSTDTQYF
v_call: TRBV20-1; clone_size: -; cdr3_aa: CSARVVLSETEAFF
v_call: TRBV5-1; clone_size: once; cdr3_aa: CASSPPAGVETQYF
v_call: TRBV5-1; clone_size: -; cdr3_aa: CASSWGTGRNEQFF
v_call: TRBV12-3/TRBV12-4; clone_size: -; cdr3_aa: CASTLTGNGYTF
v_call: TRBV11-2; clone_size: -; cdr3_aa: CASTPNGAGAFF
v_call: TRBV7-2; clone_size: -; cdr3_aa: CASISLSVARNGYTF
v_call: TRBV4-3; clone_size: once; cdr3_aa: CASSQGDRGGYEQYF
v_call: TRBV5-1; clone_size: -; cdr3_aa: CASTEQGRDNSPLHF
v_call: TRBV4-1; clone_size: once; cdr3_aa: CASSHVQGRNEQFF
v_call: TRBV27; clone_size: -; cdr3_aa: CASSLGRGTSTDTQYF
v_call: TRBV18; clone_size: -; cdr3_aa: CASSPRDDQGIGPLHF
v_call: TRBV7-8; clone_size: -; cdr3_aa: CASSLMGQGQPQHF
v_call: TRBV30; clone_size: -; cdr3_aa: CACQGQGGSGYTF
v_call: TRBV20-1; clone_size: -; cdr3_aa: CSGLLGGWGQPQHF
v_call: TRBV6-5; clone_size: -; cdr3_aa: CASSSGPLARSGNTIYF
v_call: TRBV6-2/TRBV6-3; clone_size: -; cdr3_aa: CASSSEQGASPLHF
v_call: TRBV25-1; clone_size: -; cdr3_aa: CASSEYGDEKLFF
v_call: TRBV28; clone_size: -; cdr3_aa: CASSFTRGWGTEAFF
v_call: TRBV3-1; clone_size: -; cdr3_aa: CASSQGPMLSDDNEQFF
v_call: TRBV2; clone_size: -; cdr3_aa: CASSPLGSAYNEQFF
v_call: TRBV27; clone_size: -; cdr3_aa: CASSLSGGLYGYTF
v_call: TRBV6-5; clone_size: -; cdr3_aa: CASSYTADGQEGYTF
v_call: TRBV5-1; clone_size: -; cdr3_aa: CASSVRLAGASGANVLTF
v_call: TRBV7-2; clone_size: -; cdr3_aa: CASSLRQGRVNEQFF